This T cell receptor (beta chain) was retrieved from a study of T cells in Graves' hyperthyroidism and ophthalmopathy. About the research overall: Upon initial diagnosis and before any treatment, peripheral blood was collected. Findings of the study overall: Also found in blood were most expanded thyroid clonotypes above 0.001.

In regard to this clonotype: Its antigen is unidentified.

Deletions cut 10 bases from V and 0 bases from J, with 13 bases between. From germline, CDR1 is MNHEY and CDR2 SVGEGT. The length of the CDR3 is 14 residues. Those with hyperthyroidism were 18 to 65 years old, newly diagnosed, and ill for under 2 months. The TCR beta CDR3 regions underwent amplification using RNA transcripts as the source. The HTBI primer set was used in a first-round RT-PCR of the TCR CDR3. In TCRdb, the multiplex PCR reads were re-called with MiXCR into one record per CDR3 protein. The repertoire holds 200,000 to 250,000 distinct CDR3 sequences, 15% to 20% seen once, with just under 45% in the top ten.

The sequence was obtained from a middle-aged man with Graves' hyperthyroidism. What was sequenced was blood. The chain combines TRBV6-2 or TRBV6-3 with TRBJ2-1, with D uncertain. The CDR3, as DNA: TGTGCCATCAGATCCCCGAGCTCCTACAATGAGCAGTTCTTC. Translated: CAIRSPSSYNEQFF.